This TCR beta chain was identified during a study of blood T cell repertoires in COVID-19. Overall study context: The United States, Italy and Spain supplied acute and convalescent COVID-19 samples.

Trimming took 3 bases from V and 11 from J; bases not matched to a gene: 9. Germline CDR1 and CDR2: MDHEN and SYDVKM. This CDR3 region has 14 residues. Profiled with immunoSEQ multiplex PCR; TCRdb holds only in-frame clones, not every one. The repertoire has tens of thousands of clones, roughly four fifths of them found once; the top ten carry roughly 27%. This chain links TRBV28 with TRBJ2-1; 8 bases fit TRBD2. The origin of this receptor is a man between 65 and 80 years old with acute or convalescent COVID-19. The sample comprised peripheral blood. The CDR3 loop is CASSLQPGLDQQFF. For the CDR3, the DNA is TGTGCCAGCAGTTTGCAGCCGGGACTAGATCAGCAGTTCTTC. Variable domain in full (rest from reference TRBV28 and TRBJ2-1): DVKVTQSSRYLVKRTGEKVFLECVQDMDHENMFWYRQDPGLGLRLIYFSYDVKMKEKGDIPEGYSVSREKKERFSLILESASTNQTSMYLCASSLQPGLDQQFFGPGTRLTVL.